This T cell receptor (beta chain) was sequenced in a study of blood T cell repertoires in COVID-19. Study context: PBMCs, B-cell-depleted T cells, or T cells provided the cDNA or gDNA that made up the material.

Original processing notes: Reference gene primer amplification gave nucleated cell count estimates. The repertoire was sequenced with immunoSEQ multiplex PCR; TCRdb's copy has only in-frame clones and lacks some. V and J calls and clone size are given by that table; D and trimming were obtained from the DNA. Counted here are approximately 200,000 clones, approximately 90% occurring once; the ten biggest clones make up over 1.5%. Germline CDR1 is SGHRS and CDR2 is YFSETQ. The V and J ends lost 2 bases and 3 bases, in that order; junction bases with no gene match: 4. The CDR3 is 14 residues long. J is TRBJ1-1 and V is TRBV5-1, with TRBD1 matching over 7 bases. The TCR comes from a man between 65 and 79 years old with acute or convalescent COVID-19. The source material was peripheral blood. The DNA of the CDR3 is TGCGCCAGCAGCTTACAGGGGTTGGACACTGAAGCTTTCTTT. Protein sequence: CASSLQGLDTEAFF.